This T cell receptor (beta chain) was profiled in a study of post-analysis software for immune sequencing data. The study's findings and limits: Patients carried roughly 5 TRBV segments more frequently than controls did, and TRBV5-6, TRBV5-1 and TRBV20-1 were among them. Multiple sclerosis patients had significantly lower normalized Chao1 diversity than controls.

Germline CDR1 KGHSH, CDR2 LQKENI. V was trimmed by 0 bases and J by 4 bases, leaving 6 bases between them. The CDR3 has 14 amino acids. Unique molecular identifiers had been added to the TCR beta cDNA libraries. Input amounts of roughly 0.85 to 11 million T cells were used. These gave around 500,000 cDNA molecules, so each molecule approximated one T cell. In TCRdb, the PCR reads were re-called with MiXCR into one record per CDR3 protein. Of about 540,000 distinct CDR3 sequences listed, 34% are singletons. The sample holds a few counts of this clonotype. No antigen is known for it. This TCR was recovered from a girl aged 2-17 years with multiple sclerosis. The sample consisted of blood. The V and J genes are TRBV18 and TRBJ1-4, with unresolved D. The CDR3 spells CASSPPTNNEKLFF. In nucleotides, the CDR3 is TGTGCCAGCTCACCACCCACCAATAATGAAAAACTGTTTTTT.